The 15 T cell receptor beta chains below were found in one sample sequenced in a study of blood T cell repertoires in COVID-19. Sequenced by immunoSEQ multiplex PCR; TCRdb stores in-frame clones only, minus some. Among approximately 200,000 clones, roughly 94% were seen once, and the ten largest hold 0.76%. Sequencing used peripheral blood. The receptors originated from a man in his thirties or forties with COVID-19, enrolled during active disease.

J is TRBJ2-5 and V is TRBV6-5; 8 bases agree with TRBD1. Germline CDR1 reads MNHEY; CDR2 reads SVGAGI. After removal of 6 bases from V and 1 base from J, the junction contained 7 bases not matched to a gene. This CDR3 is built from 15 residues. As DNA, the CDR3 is TGTGCCAGCAGAACCGGGACAGGAGTCCAAGAGACCCAGTACTTC. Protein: CASRTGTGVQETQYF.

The CDR3 sequence is CASSPIQGVSNQPQHF. The CDR3 DNA sequence: TGTGCCAGTAGCCCAATTCAGGGGGTGAGCAATCAGCCCCAGCATTTT. The V and J genes are TRBV19 and TRBJ1-5; 7 bases match TRBD1. The germline V gene has CDR1 LNHDA and CDR2 SQIVND (reference sequence). CDR3 size: 16 residues. The J segment lost 1 base and the V segment lost 6 bases, leaving 9 bases of the junction unmatched.

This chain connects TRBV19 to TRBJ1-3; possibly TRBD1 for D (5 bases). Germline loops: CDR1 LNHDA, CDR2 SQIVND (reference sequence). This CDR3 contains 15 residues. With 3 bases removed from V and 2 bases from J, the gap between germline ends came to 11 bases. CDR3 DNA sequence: TGTGCCAGTAGTATGTTGGGGCTGGCTGGAAACACCATATATTTT. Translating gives CASSMLGLAGNTIYF.

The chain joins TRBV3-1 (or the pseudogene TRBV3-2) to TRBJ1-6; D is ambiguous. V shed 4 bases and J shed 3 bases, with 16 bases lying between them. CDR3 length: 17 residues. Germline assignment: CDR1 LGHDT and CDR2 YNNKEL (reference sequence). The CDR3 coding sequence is TGTGCCAGCAGCCGCGATGAGGCAGTCTACTATAATTCACCCCTCCACTTT. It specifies CASSRDEAVYYNSPLHF.

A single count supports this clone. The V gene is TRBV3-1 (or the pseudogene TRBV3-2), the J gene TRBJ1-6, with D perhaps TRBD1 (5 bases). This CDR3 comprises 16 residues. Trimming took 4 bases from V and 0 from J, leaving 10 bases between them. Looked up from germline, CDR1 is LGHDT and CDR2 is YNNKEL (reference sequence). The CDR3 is CASSLRTPSYNSPLHF. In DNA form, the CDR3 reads TGTGCCAGCAGCCTTCGGACACCCTCCTATAATTCACCCCTCCACTTT.

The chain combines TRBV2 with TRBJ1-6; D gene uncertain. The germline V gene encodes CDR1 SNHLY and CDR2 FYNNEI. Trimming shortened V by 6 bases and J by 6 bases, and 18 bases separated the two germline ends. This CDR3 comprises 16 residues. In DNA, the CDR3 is TGTGCCAGCAGGGATGCCGGGTCAACGGGTAATTCACCCCTCCACTTT. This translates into CASRDAGSTGNSPLHF.

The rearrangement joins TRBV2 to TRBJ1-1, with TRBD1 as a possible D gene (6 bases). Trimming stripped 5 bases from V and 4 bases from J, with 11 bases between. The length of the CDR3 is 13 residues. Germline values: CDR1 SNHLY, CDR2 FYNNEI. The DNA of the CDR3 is TGTGCCAGCAGTCCCCAGGGGACCACTGAAGCTTTCTTT. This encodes CASSPQGTTEAFF.

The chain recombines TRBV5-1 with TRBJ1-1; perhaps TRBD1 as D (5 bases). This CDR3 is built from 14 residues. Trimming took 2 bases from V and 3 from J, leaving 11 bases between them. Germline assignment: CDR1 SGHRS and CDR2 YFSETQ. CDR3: CASSLQDGHTEAFF. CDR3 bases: TGCGCCAGCAGCTTACAGGACGGCCACACTGAAGCTTTCTTT.

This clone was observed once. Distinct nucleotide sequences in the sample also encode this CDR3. The CDR3 DNA follows: TGTGCCAGCAGCTTAAGAAACAGAGCCAACACCGGGGAGCTGTTTTTT. Translated, it gives CASSLRNRANTGELFF. This chain uses TRBV11-2 with TRBJ2-2, with D hard to call. Germline values: CDR1 SGHAT, CDR2 FQNNGV. The CDR3 consists of 16 residues. The germline V and J ends were trimmed by 2 bases and 2 bases, with 12 bases remaining between them.

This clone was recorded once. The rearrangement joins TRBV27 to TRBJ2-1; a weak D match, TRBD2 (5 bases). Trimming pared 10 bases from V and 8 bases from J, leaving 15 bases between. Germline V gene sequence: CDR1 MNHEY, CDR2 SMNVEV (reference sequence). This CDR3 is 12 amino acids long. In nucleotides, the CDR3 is TGTGCCATCCGCACACGGGGAGATGAGCAGTTCTTC. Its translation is CAIRTRGDEQFF.

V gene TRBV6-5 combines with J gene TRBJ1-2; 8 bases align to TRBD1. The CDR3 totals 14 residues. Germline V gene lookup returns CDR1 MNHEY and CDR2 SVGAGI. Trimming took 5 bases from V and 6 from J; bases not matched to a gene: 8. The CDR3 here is CASSTRTGLHGYTF. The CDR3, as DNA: TGTGCCAGCAGTACTCGGACAGGGCTCCATGGCTACACCTTC.

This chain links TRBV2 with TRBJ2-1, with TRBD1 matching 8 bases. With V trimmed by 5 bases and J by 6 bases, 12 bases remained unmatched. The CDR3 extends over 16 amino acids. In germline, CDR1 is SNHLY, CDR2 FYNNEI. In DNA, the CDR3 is TGTGCCAGCAGTTTCGCCAGGGGGCTTGGGGGCAATGAGCAGTTCTTC. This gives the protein CASSFARGLGGNEQFF.

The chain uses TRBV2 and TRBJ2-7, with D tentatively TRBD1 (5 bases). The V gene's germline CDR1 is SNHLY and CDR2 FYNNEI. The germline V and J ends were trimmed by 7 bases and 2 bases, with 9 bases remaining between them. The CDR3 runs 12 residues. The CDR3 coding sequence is TGTGCCAGCAATTTCAGGGCCTACGAGCAGTACTTC. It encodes CASNFRAYEQYF.

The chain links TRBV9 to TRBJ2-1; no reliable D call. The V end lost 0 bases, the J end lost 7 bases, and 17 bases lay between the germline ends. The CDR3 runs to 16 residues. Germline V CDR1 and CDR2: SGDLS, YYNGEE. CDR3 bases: TGTGCCAGCAGCGTAGGTCGGGTTCGGATAGTGAATGAGCAGTTCTTC. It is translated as CASSVGRVRIVNEQFF.

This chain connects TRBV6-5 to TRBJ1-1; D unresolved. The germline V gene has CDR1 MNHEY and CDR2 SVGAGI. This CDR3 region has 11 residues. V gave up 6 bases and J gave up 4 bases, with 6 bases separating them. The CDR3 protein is CASRWSTEAFF. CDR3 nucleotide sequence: TGTGCCAGCAGGTGGAGCACTGAAGCTTTCTTT.